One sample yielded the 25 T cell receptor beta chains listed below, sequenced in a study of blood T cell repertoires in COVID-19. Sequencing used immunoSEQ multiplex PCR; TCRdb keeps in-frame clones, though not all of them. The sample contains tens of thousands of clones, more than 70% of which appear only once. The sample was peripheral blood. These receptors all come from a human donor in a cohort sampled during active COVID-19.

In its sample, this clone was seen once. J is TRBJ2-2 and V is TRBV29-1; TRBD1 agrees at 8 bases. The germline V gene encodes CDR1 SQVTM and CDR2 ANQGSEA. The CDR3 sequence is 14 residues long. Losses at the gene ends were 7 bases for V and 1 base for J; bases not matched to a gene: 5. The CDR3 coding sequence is TGCAGCGCCACTGGGACAGGGAACACCGGGGAGCTGTTTTTT. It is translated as CSATGTGNTGELFF.

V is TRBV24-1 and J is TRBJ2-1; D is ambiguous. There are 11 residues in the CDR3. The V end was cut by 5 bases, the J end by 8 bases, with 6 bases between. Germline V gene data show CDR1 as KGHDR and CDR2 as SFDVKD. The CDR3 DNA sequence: TGTGCCACCAGTGGCGGCTATGAGCAGTTCTTC. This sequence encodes CATSGGYEQFF.

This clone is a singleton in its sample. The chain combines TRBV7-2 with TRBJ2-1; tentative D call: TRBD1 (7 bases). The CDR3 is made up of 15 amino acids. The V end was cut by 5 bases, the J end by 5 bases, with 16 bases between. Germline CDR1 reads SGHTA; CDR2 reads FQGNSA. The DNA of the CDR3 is TGTGCCAGCAGCCTCGCGGGACAGTACAACAATGAGCAGTTCTTC. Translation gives CASSLAGQYNNEQFF. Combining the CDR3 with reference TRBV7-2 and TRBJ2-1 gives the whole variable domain GAGVSQSPSNKVTEKGKDVELRCDPISGHTALYWYRQSLGQGLEFLIYFQGNSAPDKSGLPSDRFSAERTGGSVSTLTIQRTQQEDSAVYLCASSLAGQYNNEQFFGPGTRLTVL.

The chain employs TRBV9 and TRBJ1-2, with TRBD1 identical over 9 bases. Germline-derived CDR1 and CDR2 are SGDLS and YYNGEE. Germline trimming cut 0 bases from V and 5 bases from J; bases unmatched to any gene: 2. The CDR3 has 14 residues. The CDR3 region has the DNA TGTGCCAGCAGCGTAGGGACAGGGGATTATGGCTACACCTTC. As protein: CASSVGTGDYGYTF.

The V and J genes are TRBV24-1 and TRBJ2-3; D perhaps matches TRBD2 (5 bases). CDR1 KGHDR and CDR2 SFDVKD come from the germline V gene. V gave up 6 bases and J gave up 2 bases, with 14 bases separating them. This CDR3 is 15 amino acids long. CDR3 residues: CATSRGPVSTDTQYF. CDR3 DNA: TGTGCCACCAGTAGAGGGCCCGTGTCCACAGATACGCAGTATTTT.

The DNA of the CDR3 is TGTGCCACCAGCAGAGAAGGGGTGGGACAGGGGTTTTCCTACGAGCAGTACTTC. Its translation is CATSREGVGQGFSYEQYF. V is TRBV15 and J is TRBJ2-7, with 10 nucleotides matching TRBD1. The junction had 9 bases not matched to a gene; V was cut back by 0 bases and J by 1 base. The CDR3 contains 18 residues. Germline CDR1 and CDR2: LNHNV and YYDKDF (reference sequence).

For the CDR3, the DNA is TGTGCCAGCAGTGACCGGGGACTAGCGGGGGTTCGTAGCGGGGAGCTGTTTTTT. Amino acid sequence: CASSDRGLAGVRSGELFF. This sequence joins TRBV6-1 and TRBJ2-2; 14 bases are shared with TRBD2. The J segment lost 7 bases and the V segment lost 3 bases, leaving 10 bases of the junction unmatched. This CDR3 is built from 18 residues. Looked up from germline, CDR1 is MNHNS and CDR2 is SASEGT.

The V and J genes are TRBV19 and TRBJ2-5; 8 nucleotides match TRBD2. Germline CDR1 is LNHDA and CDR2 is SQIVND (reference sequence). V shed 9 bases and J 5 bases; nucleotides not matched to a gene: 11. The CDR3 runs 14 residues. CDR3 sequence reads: CASGASGSWETQYF. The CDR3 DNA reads TGTGCCAGCGGCGCTAGCGGGTCTTGGGAGACCCAGTACTTC.

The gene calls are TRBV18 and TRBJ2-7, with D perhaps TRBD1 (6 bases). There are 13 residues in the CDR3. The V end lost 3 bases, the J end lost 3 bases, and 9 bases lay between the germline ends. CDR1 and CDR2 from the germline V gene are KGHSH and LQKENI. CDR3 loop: CASSPGALYEQYF. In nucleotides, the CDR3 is TGTGCCAGCTCACCGGGGGCCCTCTACGAGCAGTACTTC.

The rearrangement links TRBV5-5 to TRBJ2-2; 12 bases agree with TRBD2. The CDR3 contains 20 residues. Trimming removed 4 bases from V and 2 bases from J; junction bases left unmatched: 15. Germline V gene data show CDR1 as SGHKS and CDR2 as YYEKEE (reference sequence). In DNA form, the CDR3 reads TGTGCCAGCAGCCGCCCTTACGCAACTAGCGGGGGGTTAAACACCGGGGAGCTGTTTTTT. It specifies CASSRPYATSGGLNTGELFF.

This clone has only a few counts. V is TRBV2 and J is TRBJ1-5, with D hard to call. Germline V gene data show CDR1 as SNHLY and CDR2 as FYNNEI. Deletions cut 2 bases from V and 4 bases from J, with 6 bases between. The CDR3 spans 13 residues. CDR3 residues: CASSEIRNQPQHF. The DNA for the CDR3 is TGTGCCAGCAGTGAAATCCGTAATCAGCCCCAGCATTTT.

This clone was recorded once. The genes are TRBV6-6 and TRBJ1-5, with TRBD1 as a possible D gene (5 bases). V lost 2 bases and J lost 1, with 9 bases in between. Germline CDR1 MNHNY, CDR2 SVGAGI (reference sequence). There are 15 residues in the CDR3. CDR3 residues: CASSYAGTSNQPQHF. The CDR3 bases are TGTGCCAGCAGTTACGCGGGGACGAGCAATCAGCCCCAGCATTTT.

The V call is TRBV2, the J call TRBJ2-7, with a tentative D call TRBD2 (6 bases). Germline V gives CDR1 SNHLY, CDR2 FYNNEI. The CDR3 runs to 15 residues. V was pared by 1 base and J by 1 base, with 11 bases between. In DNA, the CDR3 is TGTGCCAGCAGTGAAGAGGGTAGCGGTTCCTACGAGCAGTACTTC. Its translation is CASSEEGSGSYEQYF.

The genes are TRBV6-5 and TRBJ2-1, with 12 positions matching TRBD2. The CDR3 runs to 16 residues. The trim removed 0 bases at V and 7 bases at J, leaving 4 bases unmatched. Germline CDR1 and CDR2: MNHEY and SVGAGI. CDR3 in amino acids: CASSYSGLAGRNEQFF. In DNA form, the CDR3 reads TGTGCCAGCAGTTACTCAGGACTAGCGGGGCGTAATGAGCAGTTCTTC.

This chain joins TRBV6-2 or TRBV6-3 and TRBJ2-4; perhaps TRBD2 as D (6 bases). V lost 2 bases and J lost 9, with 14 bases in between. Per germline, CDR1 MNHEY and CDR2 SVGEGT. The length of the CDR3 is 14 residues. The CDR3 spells CASSYGGPSAIQYF. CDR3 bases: TGTGCCAGCAGTTACGGAGGGCCGAGCGCCATTCAGTACTTC.

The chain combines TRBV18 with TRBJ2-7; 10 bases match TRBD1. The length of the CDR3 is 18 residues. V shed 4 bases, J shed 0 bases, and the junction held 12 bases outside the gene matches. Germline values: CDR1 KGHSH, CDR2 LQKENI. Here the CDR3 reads CASSLSGTGVRSSYEQYF. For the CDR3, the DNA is TGTGCCAGCTCACTTTCCGGGACAGGGGTCAGAAGCTCCTACGAGCAGTACTTC. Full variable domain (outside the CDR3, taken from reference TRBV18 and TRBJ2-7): NAGVMQNPRHLVRRRGQEARLRCSPMKGHSHVYWYRQLPEEGLKFMVYLQKENIIDESGMPKERFSAEFPKEGPSILRIQQVVRGDSAAYFCASSLSGTGVRSSYEQYFGPGTRLTVT.

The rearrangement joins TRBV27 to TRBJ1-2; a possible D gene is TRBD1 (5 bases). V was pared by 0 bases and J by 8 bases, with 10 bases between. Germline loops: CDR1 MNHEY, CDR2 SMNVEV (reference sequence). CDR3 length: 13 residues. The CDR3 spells CASSLSGGRGYTF. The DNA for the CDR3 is TGTGCCAGCAGTTTATCGGGGGGACGGGGCTACACCTTC.

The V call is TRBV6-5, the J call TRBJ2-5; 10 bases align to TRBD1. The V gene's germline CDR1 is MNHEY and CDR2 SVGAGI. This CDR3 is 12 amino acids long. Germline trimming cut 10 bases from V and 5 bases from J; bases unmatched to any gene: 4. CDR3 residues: CATGQGVETQYF. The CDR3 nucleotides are TGTGCCACCGGACAGGGGGTGGAGACCCAGTACTTC.

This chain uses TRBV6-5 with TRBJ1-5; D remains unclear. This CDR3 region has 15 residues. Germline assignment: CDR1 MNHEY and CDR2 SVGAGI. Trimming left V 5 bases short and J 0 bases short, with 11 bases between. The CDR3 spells CASSRQAYSNQPQHF. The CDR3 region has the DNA TGTGCCAGCAGTCGGCAGGCATATAGCAATCAGCCCCAGCATTTT.

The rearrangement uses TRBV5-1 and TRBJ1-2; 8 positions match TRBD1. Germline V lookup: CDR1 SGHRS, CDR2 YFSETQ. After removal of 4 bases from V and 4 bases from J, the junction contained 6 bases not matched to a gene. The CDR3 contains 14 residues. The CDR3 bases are TGCGCCAGCAGCGTTTTCGACAGGGGCTATGGCTACACCTTC. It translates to CASSVFDRGYGYTF.

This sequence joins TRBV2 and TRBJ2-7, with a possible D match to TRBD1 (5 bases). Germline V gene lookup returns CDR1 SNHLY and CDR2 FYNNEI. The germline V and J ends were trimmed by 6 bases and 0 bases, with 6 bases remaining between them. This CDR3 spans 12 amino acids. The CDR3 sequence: CASRTDSYEQYF. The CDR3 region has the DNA TGTGCCAGCAGGACAGACTCCTACGAGCAGTACTTC.

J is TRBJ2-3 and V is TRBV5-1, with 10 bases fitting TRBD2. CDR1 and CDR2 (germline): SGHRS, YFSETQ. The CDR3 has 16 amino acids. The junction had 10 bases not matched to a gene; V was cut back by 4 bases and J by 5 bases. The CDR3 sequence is CASSNLLAGGQDTQYF. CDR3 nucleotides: TGCGCCAGCAGCAACCTTTTAGCGGGGGGACAAGATACGCAGTATTTT.

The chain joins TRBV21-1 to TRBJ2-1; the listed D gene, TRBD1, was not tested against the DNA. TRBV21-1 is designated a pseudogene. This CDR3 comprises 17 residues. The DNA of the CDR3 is TGTGCCAGCAGCAATCAACCGACAGGTCTGACCTACAATGAGCAGTTCTTC. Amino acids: CASSNQPTGLTYNEQFF.

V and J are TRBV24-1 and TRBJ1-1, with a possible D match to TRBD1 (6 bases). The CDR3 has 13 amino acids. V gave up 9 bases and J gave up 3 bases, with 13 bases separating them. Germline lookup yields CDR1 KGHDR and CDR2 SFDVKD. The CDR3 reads CATQGGQYTEAFF. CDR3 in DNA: TGTGCCACCCAAGGCGGACAGTACACTGAAGCTTTCTTT.

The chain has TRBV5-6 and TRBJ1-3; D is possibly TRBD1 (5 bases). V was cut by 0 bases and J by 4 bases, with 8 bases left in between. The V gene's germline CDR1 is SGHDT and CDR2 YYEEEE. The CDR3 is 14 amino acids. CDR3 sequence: CASSLVGAGNTIYF. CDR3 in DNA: TGTGCCAGCAGCTTGGTAGGGGCAGGAAACACCATATATTTT.